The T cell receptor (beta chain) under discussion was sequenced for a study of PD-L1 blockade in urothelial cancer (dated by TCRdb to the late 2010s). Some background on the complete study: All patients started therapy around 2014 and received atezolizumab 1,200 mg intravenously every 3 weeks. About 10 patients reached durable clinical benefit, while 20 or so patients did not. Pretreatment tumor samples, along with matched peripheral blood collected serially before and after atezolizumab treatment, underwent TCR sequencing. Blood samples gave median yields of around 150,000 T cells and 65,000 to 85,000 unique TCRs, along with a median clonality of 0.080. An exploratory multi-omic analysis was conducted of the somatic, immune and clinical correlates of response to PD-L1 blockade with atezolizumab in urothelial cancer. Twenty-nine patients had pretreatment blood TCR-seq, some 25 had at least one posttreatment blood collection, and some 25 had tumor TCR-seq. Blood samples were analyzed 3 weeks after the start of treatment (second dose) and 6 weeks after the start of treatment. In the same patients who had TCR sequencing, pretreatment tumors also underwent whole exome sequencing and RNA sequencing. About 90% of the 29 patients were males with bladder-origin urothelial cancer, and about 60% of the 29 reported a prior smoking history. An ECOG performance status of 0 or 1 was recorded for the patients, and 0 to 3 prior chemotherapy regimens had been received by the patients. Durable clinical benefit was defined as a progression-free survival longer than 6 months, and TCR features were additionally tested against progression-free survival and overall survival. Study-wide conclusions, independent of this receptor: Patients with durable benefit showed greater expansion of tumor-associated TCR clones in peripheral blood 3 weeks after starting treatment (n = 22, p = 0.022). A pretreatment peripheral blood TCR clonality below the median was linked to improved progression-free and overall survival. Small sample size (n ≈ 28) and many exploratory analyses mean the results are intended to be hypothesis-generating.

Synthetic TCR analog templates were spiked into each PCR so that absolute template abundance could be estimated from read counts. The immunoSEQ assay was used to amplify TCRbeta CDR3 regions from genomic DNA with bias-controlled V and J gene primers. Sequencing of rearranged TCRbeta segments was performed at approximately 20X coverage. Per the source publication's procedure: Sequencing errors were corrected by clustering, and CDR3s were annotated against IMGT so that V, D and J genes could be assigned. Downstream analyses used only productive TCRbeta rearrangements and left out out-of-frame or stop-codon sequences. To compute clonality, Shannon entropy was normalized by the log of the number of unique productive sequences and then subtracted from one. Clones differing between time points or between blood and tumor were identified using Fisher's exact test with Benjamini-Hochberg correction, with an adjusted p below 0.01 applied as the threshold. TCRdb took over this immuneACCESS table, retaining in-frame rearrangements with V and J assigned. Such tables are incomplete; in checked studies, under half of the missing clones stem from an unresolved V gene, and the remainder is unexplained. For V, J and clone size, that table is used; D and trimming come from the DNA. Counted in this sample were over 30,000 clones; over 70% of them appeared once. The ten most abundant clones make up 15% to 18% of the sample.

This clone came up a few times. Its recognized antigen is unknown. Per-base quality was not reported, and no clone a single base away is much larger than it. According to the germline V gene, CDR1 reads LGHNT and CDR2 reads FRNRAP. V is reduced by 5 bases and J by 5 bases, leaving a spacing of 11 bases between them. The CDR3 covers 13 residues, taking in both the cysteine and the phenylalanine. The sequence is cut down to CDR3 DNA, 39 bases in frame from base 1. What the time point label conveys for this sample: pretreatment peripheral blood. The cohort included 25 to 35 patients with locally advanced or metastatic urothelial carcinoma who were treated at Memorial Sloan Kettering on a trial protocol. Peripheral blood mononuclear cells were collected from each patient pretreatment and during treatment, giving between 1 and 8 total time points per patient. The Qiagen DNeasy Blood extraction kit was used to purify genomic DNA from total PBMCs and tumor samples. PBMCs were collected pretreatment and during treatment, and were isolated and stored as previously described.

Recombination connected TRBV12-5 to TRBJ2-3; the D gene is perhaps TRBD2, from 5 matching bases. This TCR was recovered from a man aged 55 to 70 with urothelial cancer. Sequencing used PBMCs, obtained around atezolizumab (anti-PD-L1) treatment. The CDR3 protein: CASGTPRGDTQYF. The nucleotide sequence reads TGTGCTAGTGGTACCCCCCGGGGAGATACGCAGTATTTT.